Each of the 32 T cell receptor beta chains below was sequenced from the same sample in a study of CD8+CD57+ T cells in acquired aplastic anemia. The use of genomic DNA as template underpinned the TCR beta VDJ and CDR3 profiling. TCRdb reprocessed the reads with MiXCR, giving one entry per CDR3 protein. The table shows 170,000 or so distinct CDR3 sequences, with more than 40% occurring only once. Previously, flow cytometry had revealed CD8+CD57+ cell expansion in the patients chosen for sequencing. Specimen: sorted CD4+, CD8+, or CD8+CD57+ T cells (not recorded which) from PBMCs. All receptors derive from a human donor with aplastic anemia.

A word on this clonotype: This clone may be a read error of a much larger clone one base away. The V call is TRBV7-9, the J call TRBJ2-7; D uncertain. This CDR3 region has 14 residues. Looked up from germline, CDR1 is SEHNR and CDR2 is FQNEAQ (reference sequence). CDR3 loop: CAGSFLGSLYEQYF. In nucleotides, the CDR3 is TGTGCCGGCAGTTTCCTCGGGTCTCTCTACGAGCAGTACTTC. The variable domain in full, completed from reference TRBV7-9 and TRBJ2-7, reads DTGVSQNPRHKITKRGQNVTFRCDPISEHNRLYWYRQTLGQGPEFLTYFQNEAQLEKSRLLSDRFSAERPKGSFSTLEIQRTEQGDSAMYLCAGSFLGSLYEQYFGPGTRLTVT.

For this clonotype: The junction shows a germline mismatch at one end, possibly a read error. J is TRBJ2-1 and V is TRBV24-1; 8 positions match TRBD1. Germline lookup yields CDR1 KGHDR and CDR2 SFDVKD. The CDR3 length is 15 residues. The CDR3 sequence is CASSLWGTGYNEQFF. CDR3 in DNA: TGTGCCAGCAGTTTGTGGGGGACAGGCTACAATGAGCAGTTCTTC.

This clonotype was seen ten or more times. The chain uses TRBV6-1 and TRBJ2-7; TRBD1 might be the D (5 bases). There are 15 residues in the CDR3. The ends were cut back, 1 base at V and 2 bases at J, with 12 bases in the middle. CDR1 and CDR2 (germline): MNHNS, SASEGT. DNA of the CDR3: TGTGCCAGCAGTGAAGGTGTGACAGCCCCCTACGAGCAGTACTTC. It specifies CASSEGVTAPYEQYF.

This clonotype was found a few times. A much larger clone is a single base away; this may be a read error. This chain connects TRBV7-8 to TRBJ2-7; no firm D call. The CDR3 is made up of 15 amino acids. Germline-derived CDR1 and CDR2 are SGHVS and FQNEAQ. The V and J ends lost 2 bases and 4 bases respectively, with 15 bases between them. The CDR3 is CASSLTSSSVYEQYF. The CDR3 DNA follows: TGTGCCAGCAGCTTAACGAGTTCCAGCGTATACGAGCAGTACTTC.

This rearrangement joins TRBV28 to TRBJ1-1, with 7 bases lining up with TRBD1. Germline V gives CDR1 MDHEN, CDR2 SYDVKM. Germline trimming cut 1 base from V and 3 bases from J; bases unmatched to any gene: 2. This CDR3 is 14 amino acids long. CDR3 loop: CASSLLGQYTEAFF. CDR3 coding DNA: TGTGCCAGCAGTTTATTGGGACAGTACACTGAAGCTTTCTTT.

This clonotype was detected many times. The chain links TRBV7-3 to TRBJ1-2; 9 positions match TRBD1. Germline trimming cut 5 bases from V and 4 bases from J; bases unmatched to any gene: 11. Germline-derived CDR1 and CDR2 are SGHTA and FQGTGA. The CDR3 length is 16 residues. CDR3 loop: CASSPGTGMGGYGYTF. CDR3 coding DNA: TGTGCCAGCAGCCCAGGGACAGGGATGGGTGGCTATGGCTACACCTTC.

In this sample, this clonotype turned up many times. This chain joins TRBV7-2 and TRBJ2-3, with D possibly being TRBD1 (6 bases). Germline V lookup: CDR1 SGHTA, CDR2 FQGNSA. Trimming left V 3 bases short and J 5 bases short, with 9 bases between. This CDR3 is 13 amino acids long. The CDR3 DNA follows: TGTGCCAGCAGCTTTACAGGGTTAGATACGCAGTATTTT. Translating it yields CASSFTGLDTQYF.

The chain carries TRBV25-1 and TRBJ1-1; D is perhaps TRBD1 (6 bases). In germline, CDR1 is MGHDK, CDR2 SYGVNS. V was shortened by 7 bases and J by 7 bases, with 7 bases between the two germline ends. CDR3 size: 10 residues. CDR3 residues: CASKGGEAFF. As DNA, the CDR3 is TGTGCCAGCAAGGGGGGTGAAGCTTTCTTT.

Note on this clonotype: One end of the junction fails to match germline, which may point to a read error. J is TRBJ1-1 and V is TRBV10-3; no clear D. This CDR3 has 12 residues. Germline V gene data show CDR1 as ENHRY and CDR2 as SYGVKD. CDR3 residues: CASSRSNTKAFF. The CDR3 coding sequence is TGTGCCAGCAGTCGGTCGAACACTAAAGCTTTCTTT.

The CDR3 spells CSAWEGAGEQYF. Written as DNA, the CDR3 is TGCAGCGCCTGGGAGGGGGCCGGCGAGCAGTACTTC. This chain links TRBV29-1 with TRBJ2-7; either TRBD1 or TRBD2 may supply D (7 bases each). Germline V lookup: CDR1 SQVTM, CDR2 ANQGSEA. V was clipped by 7 bases and J by 6 bases, with 16 bases between them. The CDR3 runs to 12 residues.

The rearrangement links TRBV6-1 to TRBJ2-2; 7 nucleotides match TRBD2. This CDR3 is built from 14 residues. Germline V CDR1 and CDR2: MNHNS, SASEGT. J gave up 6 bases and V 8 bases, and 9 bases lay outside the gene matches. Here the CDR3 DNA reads TGTGCCAGCTCCCTGGGGGGGGGTTCCGGGGAGCTGTTTTTT. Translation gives CASSLGGGSGELFF.

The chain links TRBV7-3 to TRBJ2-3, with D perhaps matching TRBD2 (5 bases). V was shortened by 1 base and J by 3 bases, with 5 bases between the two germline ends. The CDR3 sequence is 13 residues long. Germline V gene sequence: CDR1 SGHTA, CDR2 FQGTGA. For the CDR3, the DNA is TGTGCCAGCAGCTTAAGCGGGACAGATACGCAGTATTTT. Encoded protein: CASSLSGTDTQYF.

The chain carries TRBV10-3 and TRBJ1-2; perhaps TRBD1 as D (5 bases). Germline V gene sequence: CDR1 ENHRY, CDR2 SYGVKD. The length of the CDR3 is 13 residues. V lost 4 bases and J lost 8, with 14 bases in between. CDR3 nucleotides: TGTGCCATCAGTGGTGTCAAGCGGGGCGGCTACACCTTC. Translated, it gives CAISGVKRGGYTF.

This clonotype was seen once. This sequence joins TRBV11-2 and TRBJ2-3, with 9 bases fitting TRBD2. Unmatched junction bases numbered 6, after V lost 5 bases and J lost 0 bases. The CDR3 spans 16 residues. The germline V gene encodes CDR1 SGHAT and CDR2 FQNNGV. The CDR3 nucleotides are TGTGCCAGCAGCCCCAGACTAGCGGTGAGCACAGATACGCAGTATTTT. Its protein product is CASSPRLAVSTDTQYF. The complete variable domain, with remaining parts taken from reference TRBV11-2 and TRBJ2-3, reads EAGVAQSPRYKIIEKRQSVAFWCNPISGHATLYWYQQILGQGPKLLIQFQNNGVVDDSQLPKDRFSAERLKGVDSTLKIQPAKLEDSAVYLCASSPRLAVSTDTQYFGPGTRLTVL.

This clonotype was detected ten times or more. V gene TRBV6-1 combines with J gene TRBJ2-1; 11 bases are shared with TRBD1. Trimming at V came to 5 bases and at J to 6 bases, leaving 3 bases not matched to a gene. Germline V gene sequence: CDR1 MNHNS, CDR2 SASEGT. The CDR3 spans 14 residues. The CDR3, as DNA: TGTGCCAGCAGTACCGGGACAGGGGGCAATGAGCAGTTCTTC. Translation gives CASSTGTGGNEQFF.

The CDR3 is CATSDRASGSYNEQFF. The CDR3 coding sequence is TGTGCCACCAGTGACAGAGCTAGCGGGAGCTACAATGAGCAGTTCTTC. The chain carries TRBV24-1 and TRBJ2-1; 10 positions agree with TRBD2. Trimming removed 4 bases from V and 3 bases from J; junction bases left unmatched: 5. The CDR3 sequence is 16 residues long. Germline lookup yields CDR1 KGHDR and CDR2 SFDVKD.

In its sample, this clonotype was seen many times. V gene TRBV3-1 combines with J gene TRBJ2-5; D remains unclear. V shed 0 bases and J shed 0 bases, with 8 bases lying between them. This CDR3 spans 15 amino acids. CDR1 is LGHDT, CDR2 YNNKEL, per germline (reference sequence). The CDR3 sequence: CASSQDWADQETQYF. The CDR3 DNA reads TGTGCCAGCAGCCAAGACTGGGCGGACCAAGAGACCCAGTACTTC.

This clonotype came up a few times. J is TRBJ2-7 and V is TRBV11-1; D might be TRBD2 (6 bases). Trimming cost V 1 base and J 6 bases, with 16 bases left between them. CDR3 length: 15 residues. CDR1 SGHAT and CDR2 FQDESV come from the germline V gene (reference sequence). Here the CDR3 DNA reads TGTGCCAGCAGCTTAGTGGGGGGAGGCAGCTCCGAGCAGTACTTC. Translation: CASSLVGGGSSEQYF.

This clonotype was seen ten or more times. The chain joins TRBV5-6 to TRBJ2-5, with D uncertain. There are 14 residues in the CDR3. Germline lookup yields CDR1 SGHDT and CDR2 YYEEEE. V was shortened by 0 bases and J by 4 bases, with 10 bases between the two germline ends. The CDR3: CASSLDGFGETQYF. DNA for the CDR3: TGTGCCAGCAGCTTGGATGGCTTCGGAGAGACCCAGTACTTC.

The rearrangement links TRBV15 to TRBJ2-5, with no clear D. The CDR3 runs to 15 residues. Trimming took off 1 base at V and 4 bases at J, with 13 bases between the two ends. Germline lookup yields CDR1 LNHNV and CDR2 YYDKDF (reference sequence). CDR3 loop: CATSRVRPVLETQYF. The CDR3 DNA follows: TGTGCCACCAGCAGAGTTCGCCCTGTGTTAGAGACCCAGTACTTC.

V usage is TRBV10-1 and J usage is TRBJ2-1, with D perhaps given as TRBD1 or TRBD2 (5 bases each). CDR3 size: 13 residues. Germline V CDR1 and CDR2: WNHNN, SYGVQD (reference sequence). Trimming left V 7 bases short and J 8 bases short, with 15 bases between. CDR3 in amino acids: CASKKSGTDEQFF. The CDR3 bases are TGCGCCAGCAAGAAGTCAGGGACGGATGAGCAGTTCTTC.

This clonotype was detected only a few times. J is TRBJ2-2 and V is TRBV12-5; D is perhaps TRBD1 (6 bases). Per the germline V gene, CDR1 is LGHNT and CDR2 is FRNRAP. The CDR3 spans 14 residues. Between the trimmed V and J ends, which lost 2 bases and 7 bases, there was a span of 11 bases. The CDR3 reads CASGLTPGHGELFF. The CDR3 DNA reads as TGTGCTAGTGGTTTGACGCCGGGACACGGGGAGCTGTTTTTT.

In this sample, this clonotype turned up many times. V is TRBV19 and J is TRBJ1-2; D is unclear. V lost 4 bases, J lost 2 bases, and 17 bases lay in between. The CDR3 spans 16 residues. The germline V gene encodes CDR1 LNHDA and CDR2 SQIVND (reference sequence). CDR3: CASSTGLPLLNYGYTF. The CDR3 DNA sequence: TGTGCCAGTAGTACCGGACTCCCCCTTTTAAACTATGGCTACACCTTC.

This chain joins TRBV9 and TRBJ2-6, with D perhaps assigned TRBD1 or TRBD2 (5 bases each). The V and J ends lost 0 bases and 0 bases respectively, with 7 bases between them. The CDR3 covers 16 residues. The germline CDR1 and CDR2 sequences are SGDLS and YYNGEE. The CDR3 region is CASSVDGGSGANVLTF. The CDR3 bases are TGTGCCAGCAGCGTAGATGGGGGCTCTGGGGCCAACGTCCTGACTTTC.

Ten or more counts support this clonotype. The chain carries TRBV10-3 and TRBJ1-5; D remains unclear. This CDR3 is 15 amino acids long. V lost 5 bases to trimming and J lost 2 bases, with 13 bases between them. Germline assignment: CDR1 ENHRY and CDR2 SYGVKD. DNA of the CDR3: TGTGCCATCAGTCCGGGAGGAGGCGGCAATCAGCCCCAGCATTTT. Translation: CAISPGGGGNQPQHF.

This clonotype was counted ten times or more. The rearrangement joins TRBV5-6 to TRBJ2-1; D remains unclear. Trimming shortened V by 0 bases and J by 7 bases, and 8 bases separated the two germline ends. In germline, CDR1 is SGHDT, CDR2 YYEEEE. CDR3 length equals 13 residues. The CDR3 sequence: CASSLGWENEQFF. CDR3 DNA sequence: TGTGCCAGCAGCTTGGGTTGGGAAAATGAGCAGTTCTTC.

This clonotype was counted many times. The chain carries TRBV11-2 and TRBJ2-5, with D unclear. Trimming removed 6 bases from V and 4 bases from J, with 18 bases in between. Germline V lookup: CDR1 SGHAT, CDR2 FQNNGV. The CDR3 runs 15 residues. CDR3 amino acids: CASSMTPGPRETQYF. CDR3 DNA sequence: TGTGCCAGCAGTATGACCCCGGGCCCCCGAGAGACCCAGTACTTC.

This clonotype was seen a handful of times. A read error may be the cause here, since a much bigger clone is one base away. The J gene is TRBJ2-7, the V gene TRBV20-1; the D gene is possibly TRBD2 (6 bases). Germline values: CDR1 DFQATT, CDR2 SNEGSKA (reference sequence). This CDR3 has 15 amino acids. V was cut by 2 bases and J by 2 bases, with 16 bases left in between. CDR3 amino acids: CSARHPLAPAYEQYF. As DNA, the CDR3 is TGCAGTGCTAGACACCCTCTAGCGCCAGCCTACGAGCAGTACTTC.

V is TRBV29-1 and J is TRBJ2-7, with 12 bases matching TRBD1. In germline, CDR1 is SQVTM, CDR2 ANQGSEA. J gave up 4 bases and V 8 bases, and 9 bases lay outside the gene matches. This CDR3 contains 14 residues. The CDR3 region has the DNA TGCAGCAGTTACGGGACAGGGGGCAGGTACGAGCAGTACTTC. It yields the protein CSSYGTGGRYEQYF.

The CDR3 region is CASSLVSSSAYEQYF. The DNA of the CDR3 is TGTGCCAGCAGCTTGGTGTCGTCTTCGGCCTACGAGCAGTACTTC. V and J are TRBV5-6 and TRBJ2-7; D gene ambiguous. Looked up from germline, CDR1 is SGHDT and CDR2 is YYEEEE. Deletions cut 0 bases from V and 2 bases from J, with 12 bases between. This CDR3 has 15 amino acids.

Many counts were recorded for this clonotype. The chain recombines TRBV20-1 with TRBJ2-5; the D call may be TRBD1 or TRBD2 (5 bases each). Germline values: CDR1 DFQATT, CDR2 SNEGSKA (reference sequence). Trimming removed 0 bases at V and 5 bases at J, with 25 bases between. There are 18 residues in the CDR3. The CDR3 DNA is TGCAGTGCTAGAGATGTCCTTGTTCCGGGGCCCATGGGGGAGACCCAGTACTTC. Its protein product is CSARDVLVPGPMGETQYF.

CDR3 region: CASSAGRGVTYEQYF. The CDR3 DNA follows: TGTGCCAGTAGTGCTGGCAGGGGAGTTACCTACGAGCAGTACTTC. The chain employs TRBV19 and TRBJ2-7, with a tentative D call TRBD1 (6 bases). V was pared by 5 bases and J by 2 bases, with 16 bases between. The CDR3 sequence is 15 residues long. In germline, CDR1 is LNHDA, CDR2 SQIVND (reference sequence).